This T cell receptor beta chain was captured by sequencing in a study of patients and donors after allogeneic stem cell transplantation. Germline CDR1 DFQATT, CDR2 SNEGSKA (reference sequence). Trimming shortened V by 6 bases and J by 2 bases, and 11 bases separated the two germline ends. CDR3 length: 12 amino acids. TCRdb reprocessed the RT-PCR reads via MiXCR and lists one record per CDR3 protein. In the table there are approximately 170,000 distinct CDR3 sequences, more than 20% of which are singletons. This TCR came from a human donor who was either an allogeneic HSCT recipient or a stem cell or donor lymphocyte infusion donor (not recorded which). It is not recorded whose cells these are; they may come from a transplant donor. This rearrangement joins TRBV20-1 to TRBJ2-7; perhaps TRBD1 as D (6 bases). The sample taken for sequencing was blood, either unsorted or a sorted T cell fraction (not recorded which). The CDR3 reads CSASGGTYEQYF. CDR3 nucleotides: TGCAGTGCCTCTGGGGGCACCTACGAGCAGTACTTC.